One sample yielded the 16 T cell receptor beta chains listed below, sequenced in a study of CD4+ T cells in melanoma. Sequenced by immunoSEQ multiplex PCR; TCRdb stores in-frame clones only, minus some. The sample yields 110,000 to 150,000 clones, over 90% seen once. These receptors were obtained from a human donor with melanoma.

This clone came up once. This chain's CDR3 is CASRTTGAQETQYF. The CDR3 DNA reads TGTGCCAGCAGGACGACAGGCGCTCAGGAGACCCAGTACTTC. The gene calls are TRBV7-8 and TRBJ2-5; tentative D call: TRBD1 (6 bases). CDR3 length: 14 amino acids. CDR1 and CDR2 from the germline V gene are SGHVS and FQNEAQ. V was shortened by 6 bases and J by 5 bases, with 16 bases between the two germline ends.

J is TRBJ2-1 and V is TRBV4-2; D may be TRBD2 (7 bases). Germline V CDR1 and CDR2: LGHNA, YNFKEQ. CDR3 length equals 15 residues. V shed 1 base and J shed 8 bases, with 15 bases lying between them. The CDR3 nucleotides read TGTGCCAGCAGCCAAGGAGGGGGGGGCGTCGATGAGCAGTTCTTC. Its protein product is CASSQGGGGVDEQFF.

The chain is built from TRBV18 and TRBJ1-2, with D perhaps TRBD1 (5 bases). Between the trimmed V and J ends, which lost 0 bases and 0 bases, there was a span of 14 bases. This CDR3 has 17 residues. Germline V gene lookup returns CDR1 KGHSH and CDR2 LQKENI. CDR3 coding DNA: TGTGCCAGCTCACCACCGAGTAGCGGCAGGGCTAACTATGGCTACACCTTC. This gives the protein CASSPPSSGRANYGYTF.

The chain carries TRBV19 and TRBJ2-1; D call uncertain. The V gene lost 7 bases and the J gene lost 8 bases, with 12 bases spanning the gap. The CDR3 is 12 residues long. The germline gives CDR1 LNHDA, CDR2 SQIVND (reference sequence). This CDR3 is CASNNGRDEQFF. The CDR3 coding sequence is TGTGCCAGTAATAACGGACGGGATGAGCAGTTCTTC.

The V call is TRBV6-1, the J call TRBJ2-3; 9 bases are shared with TRBD2. The V and J ends lost 4 bases and 2 bases, in that order; junction bases with no gene match: 7. Germline CDR1 MNHNS, CDR2 SASEGT. The CDR3 runs 16 residues. CDR3 sequence: CASSAATSGYTDTQYF. DNA of the CDR3: TGTGCCAGCAGTGCGGCGACTAGCGGATACACAGATACGCAGTATTTT.

The rearrangement joins TRBV7-9 to TRBJ2-1; D not resolved. The ends were cut back, 7 bases at V and 6 bases at J, with 22 bases in the middle. This CDR3 has 16 residues. Germline lookup yields CDR1 SEHNR and CDR2 FQNEAQ (reference sequence). DNA for the CDR3: TGTGCCAGCACCCGCAGCGACTCCTTAATGATCAATGAGCAGTTCTTC. The encoded protein is CASTRSDSLMINEQFF.

CDR3 sequence reads: CASSLGLADEGAYEQYF. The CDR3 nucleotides read TGCGCCAGCAGCTTGGGGCTAGCCGATGAGGGGGCCTACGAGCAGTACTTC. The gene calls are TRBV5-1 and TRBJ2-7; a weak D match, TRBD1 (6 bases). Germline V gene data show CDR1 as SGHRS and CDR2 as YFSETQ. CDR3 length: 17 amino acids. V shed 0 bases and J shed 2 bases, with 18 bases lying between them. Full variable domain (outside the CDR3, taken from reference TRBV5-1 and TRBJ2-7): KAGVTQTPRYLIKTRGQQVTLSCSPISGHRSVSWYQQTPGQGLQFLFEYFSETQRNKGNFPGRFSGRQFSNSRSEMNVSTLELGDSALYLCASSLGLADEGAYEQYFGPGTRLTVT.

The genes are TRBV30 and TRBJ2-3; D possibly corresponds to TRBD1 (6 bases). CDR1 GTSNPN and CDR2 SVGIG come from the germline V gene (reference sequence). Deletions cut 1 base from V and 5 bases from J, with 25 bases between. CDR3 length equals 18 residues. CDR3 loop: CAWSEGYRVIRPQDTQYF. The CDR3 nucleotides are TGTGCCTGGAGTGAGGGTTACAGGGTAATACGCCCGCAAGATACGCAGTATTTT.

The rearrangement uses TRBV6-5 and TRBJ2-7; D is unresolved. With 9 bases removed from V and 6 bases from J, the gap between germline ends came to 15 bases. CDR1 and CDR2 (germline): MNHEY, SVGAGI. The CDR3 runs 12 residues. The CDR3 here is CASSSRVGEQYF. CDR3 DNA sequence: TGTGCCAGTTCCTCAAGGGTGGGCGAGCAGTACTTC.

The chain is built from TRBV6-5 and TRBJ2-1; 12 nucleotides match TRBD2. V trimming: 0 bases; J trimming: 7 bases; junction bases outside the gene matches: 4. The CDR3 sequence is 16 residues long. The germline CDR1 and CDR2 sequences are MNHEY and SVGAGI. The CDR3 region is CASSYSASGGANEQFF. CDR3 in DNA: TGTGCCAGCAGTTACTCGGCTAGCGGGGGGGCGAATGAGCAGTTCTTC.

The chain recombines TRBV19 with TRBJ2-1; D gene unclear. The CDR3 totals 15 residues. V lost 5 bases and J lost 3, with 14 bases in between. Germline V gives CDR1 LNHDA, CDR2 SQIVND (reference sequence). CDR3 bases: TGTGCCAGTAGTCCCCTAGGGAAAGTCTACAATGAGCAGTTCTTC. It encodes CASSPLGKVYNEQFF.

J is TRBJ1-6 and V is TRBV6-6; D is undetermined. This CDR3 is built from 14 residues. V lost 0 bases, J lost 10 bases, and 10 bases lay in between. Germline V gene data show CDR1 as MNHNY and CDR2 as SVGAGI (reference sequence). Here the CDR3 reads CASSYSIGPSPLHF. The CDR3, as DNA: TGTGCCAGCAGTTACTCGATTGGACCCTCACCCCTCCACTTT.

The chain is built from TRBV5-5 and TRBJ2-2; D not resolved. Germline V lookup: CDR1 SGHKS, CDR2 YYEKEE (reference sequence). The V and J ends lost 4 bases and 3 bases respectively, with 4 bases between them. There are 12 residues in the CDR3. CDR3 bases: TGTGCCAGCAGCCACTACACCGGGGAGCTGTTTTTT. Protein sequence: CASSHYTGELFF.

V gene TRBV10-3 combines with J gene TRBJ1-1; D ambiguous. The V gene's germline CDR1 is ENHRY and CDR2 SYGVKD. Trimming cost V 9 bases and J 1 base, with 12 bases left between them. This CDR3 has 13 amino acids. The DNA for the CDR3 is TGTGCCATTTCGGTAGGCCCGAACACTGAAGCTTTCTTT. It yields the protein CAISVGPNTEAFF.

V is TRBV2 and J is TRBJ2-7, with D possibly being TRBD1 (5 bases). V lost 7 bases and J 1 base, leaving 17 bases between the germline ends. CDR1 is SNHLY and CDR2 is FYNNEI in the germline V gene. This CDR3 is 15 amino acids long. The DNA of the CDR3 is TGTGCCAGCACGAGACAGTCTATTAAATCCTACGAGCAGTACTTC. This gives the protein CASTRQSIKSYEQYF.

The chain joins TRBV30 to TRBJ1-3; 7 positions match TRBD1. The V gene end was trimmed by 5 bases and the J gene end by 3 bases; junction bases not matched to a gene: 7. The length of the CDR3 is 14 residues. Per germline, CDR1 GTSNPN and CDR2 SVGIG (reference sequence). The CDR3: CAWGLTGFGNTIYF. Here the CDR3 DNA reads TGTGCCTGGGGGTTGACAGGGTTTGGAAACACCATATATTTT.